The 11 T cell receptor beta chains reported below all come from one sample, sequenced in a study of blood T cell repertoires in COVID-19. Clones were read by immunoSEQ multiplex PCR, and TCRdb kept only the in-frame ones, dropping some. The sample shows approximately 310,000 clones, 85% of them seen only once. The sample was PBMCs or T cells enriched from blood (not recorded which). Receptors were obtained from a woman between 25 and 40 years old who had been exposed to COVID-19.

This clone has a single count. The chain recombines TRBV7-8 with TRBJ2-5; 10 nucleotides agree with TRBD1. CDR1 is SGHVS and CDR2 is FQNEAQ in the germline V gene. This CDR3 spans 18 amino acids. V was clipped by 4 bases and J by 3 bases; unmatched bases: 14. CDR3 loop: CASSSRFIGQGVKETQYF. The CDR3 coding sequence is TGTGCCAGCAGCTCACGATTCATTGGACAGGGGGTCAAAGAGACCCAGTACTTC.

The chain carries TRBV6-5 and TRBJ1-2; 7 nucleotides line up with TRBD1. Germline values: CDR1 MNHEY, CDR2 SVGAGI. The CDR3 totals 14 residues. The V and J ends lost 6 bases and 4 bases, in that order; junction bases with no gene match: 8. The CDR3 spells CASRLGQAIYGYTF. In DNA, the CDR3 is TGTGCCAGCAGACTCGGACAGGCTATCTATGGCTACACCTTC.

This clone is a singleton in its sample. The chain employs TRBV7-9 and TRBJ1-3; D may be TRBD1 (6 bases). The CDR3 totals 17 residues. With 4 bases removed from V and 2 bases from J, the gap between germline ends came to 18 bases. In germline, CDR1 is SEHNR, CDR2 FQNEAQ (reference sequence). The CDR3 is CASSSSNPDSPGNTIYF. CDR3 nucleotides: TGTGCCAGCAGCTCAAGTAATCCGGACAGTCCTGGAAACACCATATATTTT.

The genes are TRBV6-2 or TRBV6-3 and TRBJ1-6; D remains unclear. The germline gives CDR1 MNHEY, CDR2 SVGEGT. The CDR3 consists of 12 residues. Trimming left V 6 bases short and J 4 bases short, with 4 bases between. The CDR3 is CASSSYNSPLHF. The DNA of the CDR3 is TGTGCCAGCAGCTCTTATAATTCACCCCTCCACTTT.

The chain links TRBV30 to TRBJ2-1; TRBD1 aligns across 9 bases. Germline assignment: CDR1 GTSNPN and CDR2 SVGIG (reference sequence). V shed 8 bases, J shed 1 base, and the junction held 9 bases outside the gene matches. The CDR3 is made up of 15 amino acids. The CDR3 DNA sequence: TGTGCCAGAACCGGGACAGGGTTATCCTACAATGAGCAGTTCTTC. Protein sequence: CARTGTGLSYNEQFF. The whole variable domain, filled in from reference TRBV30 and TRBJ2-1, reads SQTIHQWPATLVQPVGSPLSLECTVEGTSNPNLYWYRQAAGRGLQLLFYSVGIGQISSEVPQNLSASRPQDRQFILSSKKLLLSDSGFYLCARTGTGLSYNEQFFGPGTRLTVL.

The genes are TRBV19 and TRBJ2-5, with TRBD2 identical over 8 bases. Germline CDR1 is LNHDA and CDR2 is SQIVND (reference sequence). V shed 7 bases, J shed 2 bases, and the junction held 9 bases outside the gene matches. CDR3 length equals 15 residues. The DNA of the CDR3 is TGTGCCAGTAAATTCTCCGGGGGGGTACAAGAGACCCAGTACTTC. Encoded protein: CASKFSGGVQETQYF.

This clone has just one count. The gene calls are TRBV3-1 (or the pseudogene TRBV3-2) and TRBJ2-3; D gene ambiguous. Germline CDR1 reads LGHDT; CDR2 reads YNNKEL (reference sequence). This CDR3 region has 13 residues. V lost 0 bases to trimming and J lost 7 bases, with 8 bases between them. The CDR3 region has the DNA TGTGCCAGCAGCCAAGAAACTCTGAATACGCAGTATTTT. The encoded protein is CASSQETLNTQYF.

V and J are TRBV28 and TRBJ2-7; no clear D gene. This CDR3 contains 13 residues. V was cut by 5 bases and J by 4 bases, with 12 bases left in between. Germline V gives CDR1 MDHEN, CDR2 SYDVKM. CDR3 coding DNA: TGTGCCAGCAGTACCCAACTCCCATACGAGCAGTACTTC. Amino acids: CASSTQLPYEQYF.

The chain recombines TRBV28 with TRBJ2-7, with TRBD2 matching over 8 bases. CDR1 and CDR2 from the germline V gene are MDHEN and SYDVKM. The CDR3 is 17 amino acids. V was pared by 2 bases and J by 4 bases, with 13 bases of the junction left unmatched. CDR3: CASSLARILRGVYEQYF. CDR3 DNA sequence: TGTGCCAGCAGTTTAGCTCGGATTTTGCGGGGGGTTTACGAGCAGTACTTC.

V gene TRBV4-1 combines with J gene TRBJ2-1; tentatively, D is TRBD1 (6 bases). Germline CDR1 is MGHRA and CDR2 is YSYEKL. The CDR3 is 16 amino acids. V gave up 1 base and J gave up 3 bases, with 13 bases separating them. This CDR3 is CASSQGLQGIYNEQFF. CDR3 in DNA: TGCGCCAGCAGCCAAGGATTACAGGGTATCTACAATGAGCAGTTCTTC.

This chain joins TRBV4-2 and TRBJ2-1; TRBD2 aligns across 12 bases. Germline V gene sequence: CDR1 LGHNA, CDR2 YNFKEQ. The CDR3 is 16 amino acids. Trimming at V came to 4 bases and at J to 6 bases, leaving 7 bases not matched to a gene. The CDR3 here is CASSRETSGGINEQFF. CDR3 bases: TGTGCCAGCAGCCGTGAGACTAGCGGGGGAATCAATGAGCAGTTCTTC.